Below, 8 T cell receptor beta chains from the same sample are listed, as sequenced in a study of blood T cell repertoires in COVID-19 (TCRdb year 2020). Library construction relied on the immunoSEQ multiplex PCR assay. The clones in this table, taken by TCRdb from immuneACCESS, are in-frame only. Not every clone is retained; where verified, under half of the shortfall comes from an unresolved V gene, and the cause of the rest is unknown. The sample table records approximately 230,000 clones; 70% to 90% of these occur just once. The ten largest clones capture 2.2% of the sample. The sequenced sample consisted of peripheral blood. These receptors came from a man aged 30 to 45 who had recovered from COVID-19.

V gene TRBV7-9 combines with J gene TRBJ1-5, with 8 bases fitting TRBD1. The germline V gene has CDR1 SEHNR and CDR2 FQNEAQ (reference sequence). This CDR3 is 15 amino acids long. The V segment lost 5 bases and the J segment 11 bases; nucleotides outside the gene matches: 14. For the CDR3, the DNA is TGTGCCAGCAGCCCCGGCAGGGGGCAAATTGGGGCCCAGCATTTT. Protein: CASSPGRGQIGAQHF. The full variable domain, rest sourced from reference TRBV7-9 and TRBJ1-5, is DTGVSQNPRHKITKRGQNVTFRCDPISEHNRLYWYRQTLGQGPEFLTYFQNEAQLEKSRLLSDRFSAERPKGSFSTLEIQRTEQGDSAMYLCASSPGRGQIGAQHFGDGTRLSIL.

The chain's CDR3 is CASRELGGSFSEQYF. CDR3 sequence (DNA): TGTGCCAGCCGGGAATTGGGAGGATCCTTCTCCGAGCAGTACTTC. This sequence joins TRBV2 and TRBJ2-7; weak D call: TRBD2 (6 bases). The CDR3 spans 15 residues. Germline V gene lookup returns CDR1 SNHLY and CDR2 FYNNEI. Trimming removed 8 bases from V and 6 bases from J, with 23 bases in between.

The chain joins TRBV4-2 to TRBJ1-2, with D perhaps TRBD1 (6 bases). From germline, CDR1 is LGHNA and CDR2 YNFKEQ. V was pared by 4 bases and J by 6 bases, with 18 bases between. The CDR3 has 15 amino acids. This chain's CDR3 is CASSPRSPGANGYTF. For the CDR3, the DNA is TGTGCCAGCAGCCCCCGGTCCCCAGGGGCGAATGGCTACACCTTC.

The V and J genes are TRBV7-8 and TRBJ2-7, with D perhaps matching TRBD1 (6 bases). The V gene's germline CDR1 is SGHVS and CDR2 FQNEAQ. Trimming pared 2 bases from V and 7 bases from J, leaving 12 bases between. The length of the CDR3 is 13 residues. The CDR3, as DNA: TGTGCCAGCAGCTTATGGGCCAGGGGTGAGCAGTACTTC. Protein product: CASSLWARGEQYF.

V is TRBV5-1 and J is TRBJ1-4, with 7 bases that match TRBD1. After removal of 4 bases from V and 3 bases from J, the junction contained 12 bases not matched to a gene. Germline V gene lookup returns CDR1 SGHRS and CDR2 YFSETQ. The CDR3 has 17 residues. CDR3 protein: CASSPLEGAMSNEKLFF. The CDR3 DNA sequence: TGCGCCAGCAGCCCCTTGGAGGGGGCGATGTCTAATGAAAAACTGTTTTTT.

The CDR3 sequence is CASSKFGASGEQYF. CDR3 DNA: TGTGCCAGCAGCAAGTTTGGGGCGTCCGGCGAGCAGTACTTC. The chain recombines TRBV21-1 with TRBJ2-7; the table's D call TRBD1 went unverified against the DNA. TRBV21-1 constitutes a pseudogene. This CDR3 region has 14 residues.

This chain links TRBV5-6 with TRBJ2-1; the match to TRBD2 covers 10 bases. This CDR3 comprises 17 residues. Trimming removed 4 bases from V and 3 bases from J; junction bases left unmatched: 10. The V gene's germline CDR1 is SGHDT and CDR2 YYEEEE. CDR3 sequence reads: CASSVAGGWGIYNEQFF. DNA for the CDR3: TGTGCCAGCAGCGTAGCGGGGGGCTGGGGGATCTACAATGAGCAGTTCTTC.

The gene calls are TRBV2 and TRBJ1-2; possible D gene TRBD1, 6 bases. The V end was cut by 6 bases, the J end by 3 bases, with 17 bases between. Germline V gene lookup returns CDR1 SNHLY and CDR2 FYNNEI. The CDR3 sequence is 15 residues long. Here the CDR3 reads CASSQGGGRHYGYTF. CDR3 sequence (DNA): TGTGCCAGCAGCCAAGGGGGGGGAAGGCACTATGGCTACACCTTC.